This entry features one T cell receptor (beta chain) sequence. Per the authors' pipeline: The assay estimated nucleated cells by amplifying reference gene primers. Here immunoSEQ multiplex PCR was the method, and the copy in TCRdb shows in-frame clones only, minus some. The V and J calls and clone size come from that table; D and trimming were worked out from the DNA. The sample shows roughly 35,000 clones, about 90% of them seen only once. This sample stems from a study of blood T cell repertoires in COVID-19. On the study more broadly: The United States, Italy and Spain provided the acute and convalescent COVID-19 samples. The analysed material was cDNA or gDNA that came from T cells, B-cell-depleted T cells, or PBMCs.

Between the trimmed V and J ends, which lost 5 bases and 5 bases, there was a span of 9 bases. The CDR3 is made up of 13 amino acids. This clonotype was sampled from a man aged 60-69 years with active COVID-19. Sequencing was carried out using peripheral blood. The rearrangement links TRBV12-3 or TRBV12-4 to TRBJ2-2; unclear D gene. The CDR3 region has the DNA TGTGCCAGCAGTGTAATAACAACCGGGGAGCTGTTTTTT. Protein: CASSVITTGELFF.